The next 16 T cell receptor beta chains were all read from a single sample in a study of blood T cell repertoires in COVID-19. Clones were sequenced by immunoSEQ multiplex PCR, and TCRdb holds only the in-frame ones, with some missing. The sample records some 51,000 clones, about nine tenths being singletons. Material for sequencing was peripheral blood. All receptors derive from a middle-aged man with acute or convalescent COVID-19.

In this sample, this clone turned up a few times. J is TRBJ2-7 and V is TRBV7-2; possibly TRBD2 for D (5 bases). This CDR3 is 14 amino acids long. Per the germline V gene, CDR1 is SGHTA and CDR2 is FQGNSA. With 5 bases removed from V and 0 bases from J, the gap between germline ends came to 11 bases. This CDR3 is CASSTLASSYEQYF. The DNA of the CDR3 is TGTGCCAGCAGCACCCTAGCCAGCTCCTACGAGCAGTACTTC.

V gene TRBV19 combines with J gene TRBJ1-2; D may be TRBD1 (6 bases). V lost 0 bases, J lost 4 bases, and 15 bases lay in between. The CDR3 covers 16 residues. Germline loops: CDR1 LNHDA, CDR2 SQIVND (reference sequence). CDR3 in DNA: TGTGCCAGTAGTATAGAACGCTTGACAGGAGCCTATGGCTACACCTTC. Protein product: CASSIERLTGAYGYTF.

DNA for the CDR3: TGTGCCAGCACCGAGAAAGGAGCTGGCGGGAGCTCAGATACGCAGTATTTT. Its protein product is CASTEKGAGGSSDTQYF. The chain carries TRBV25-1 and TRBJ2-3, with 7 bases that match TRBD2. Germline V gene sequence: CDR1 MGHDK, CDR2 SYGVNS. The CDR3 contains 17 residues. The J segment lost 4 bases and the V segment lost 7 bases, leaving 17 bases of the junction unmatched.

This chain joins TRBV7-9 and TRBJ2-1; 9 bases match TRBD2. The CDR3 is 15 amino acids. Germline CDR1 SEHNR, CDR2 FQNEAQ (reference sequence). Trimming took 5 bases from V and 7 from J; bases not matched to a gene: 9. CDR3: CASSPTGTSNNEQFF. CDR3 in DNA: TGTGCCAGCAGCCCAACGGGGACTAGCAATAATGAGCAGTTCTTC.

The chain has TRBV19 and TRBJ1-1, with a weak D call TRBD1 (6 bases). The germline V gene has CDR1 LNHDA and CDR2 SQIVND (reference sequence). This CDR3 is 11 amino acids long. Trimming took off 7 bases at V and 8 bases at J, with 11 bases between the two ends. The CDR3 DNA sequence: TGTGCCAGTATCACAGGGTGGGAAGCTTTCTTT. Translating it yields CASITGWEAFF.

The chain recombines TRBV4-1 with TRBJ2-5, with D hard to call. In germline, CDR1 is MGHRA, CDR2 YSYEKL. CDR3 length equals 14 residues. Trimming shortened V by 2 bases and J by 1 base, and 8 bases separated the two germline ends. The CDR3 DNA sequence: TGCGCCAGCAGCCAATTTCTCAGCCAAGAGACCCAGTACTTC. As protein: CASSQFLSQETQYF.

The chain is built from TRBV6-5 and TRBJ2-7; D uncertain. Germline assignment: CDR1 MNHEY and CDR2 SVGAGI. The CDR3 has 11 residues. Trimming shortened V by 6 bases and J by 4 bases, and 7 bases separated the two germline ends. The CDR3 sequence: CASRNIYEQYF. Here the CDR3 DNA reads TGTGCCAGCAGAAATATTTACGAGCAGTACTTC.

The chain is built from TRBV6-5 and TRBJ2-1; no clear D gene. V shed 5 bases and J shed 4 bases, with 12 bases lying between them. Germline values: CDR1 MNHEY, CDR2 SVGAGI. This CDR3 has 14 amino acids. The CDR3 region is CASSPSGAYNEQFF. CDR3 in DNA: TGTGCCAGCAGTCCGAGTGGAGCGTACAATGAGCAGTTCTTC.

The chain joins TRBV19 to TRBJ2-3; D gene ambiguous. Germline loops: CDR1 LNHDA, CDR2 SQIVND (reference sequence). Trimming took off 5 bases at V and 1 base at J, with 7 bases between the two ends. The CDR3 totals 13 residues. This CDR3 is CASSAPGTDTQYF. CDR3 nucleotides: TGTGCCAGTAGTGCTCCGGGCACAGATACGCAGTATTTT.

The CDR3 loop reads CATSDPRGGAVGGEKLFF. The CDR3 DNA sequence: TGTGCCACCAGTGACCCCCGTGGGGGGGCAGTCGGTGGTGAAAAACTGTTTTTT. This chain uses TRBV24-1 with TRBJ1-4, with a tentative D call TRBD1 (6 bases). CDR1 and CDR2 from the germline V gene are KGHDR and SFDVKD. The ends were cut back, 4 bases at V and 7 bases at J, with 24 bases in the middle. This CDR3 is built from 18 residues.

The V gene is TRBV9, the J gene TRBJ2-7, with TRBD2 identical over 11 bases. Germline CDR1 and CDR2: SGDLS and YYNGEE. The CDR3 has 15 residues. V lost 0 bases and J lost 6; bases outside the gene matches: 5. The CDR3 sequence: CASSVEGLAAGEQYF. CDR3 sequence (DNA): TGTGCCAGCAGCGTAGAGGGACTAGCGGCCGGCGAGCAGTACTTC.

The chain joins TRBV4-3 to TRBJ1-5, with 8 bases identical to TRBD1. V trimming: 4 bases; J trimming: 4 bases; junction bases outside the gene matches: 6. From germline, CDR1 is LGHNA and CDR2 YSLEER. CDR3 length: 15 amino acids. CDR3 sequence: CASSPGTGSNQPQHF. CDR3 nucleotides: TGCGCCAGCAGCCCCGGGACAGGTAGTAATCAGCCCCAGCATTTT.

The chain recombines TRBV27 with TRBJ1-1; the D is unclear. Trimming removed 5 bases from V and 2 bases from J, with 15 bases in between. Per germline, CDR1 MNHEY and CDR2 SMNVEV (reference sequence). This CDR3 is 15 amino acids long. Here the CDR3 DNA reads TGTGCCAGCAGTCTAGGTCGGGGAGGAAACACTGAAGCTTTCTTT. This encodes CASSLGRGGNTEAFF.

The V call is TRBV27, the J call TRBJ1-6; D ambiguous. The V and J ends lost 1 base and 4 bases respectively, with 5 bases between them. CDR3 length: 14 amino acids. CDR1 and CDR2 from the germline V gene are MNHEY and SMNVEV (reference sequence). CDR3 nucleotide sequence: TGTGCCAGCAGTTTATTTTCATATAATTCACCCCTCCACTTT. Encoded protein: CASSLFSYNSPLHF.

This rearrangement joins TRBV7-3 to TRBJ2-3; 14 nucleotides agree with TRBD2. V trimming: 1 base; J trimming: 4 bases; junction bases outside the gene matches: 1. CDR1 and CDR2 from the germline V gene are SGHTA and FQGTGA. This CDR3 is 16 amino acids long. Here the CDR3 reads CASSLRLAGGADTQYF. CDR3 sequence (DNA): TGTGCCAGCAGCTTAAGACTAGCGGGAGGGGCAGATACGCAGTATTTT.

Here the CDR3 DNA reads TGTGCCAGCAGCTACCATCGGGCAGGAGGAACTGAAGCTTTCTTT. Amino acids: CASSYHRAGGTEAFF. The rearrangement uses TRBV6-5 and TRBJ1-1; D not certain. This CDR3 contains 15 residues. Trimming pared 6 bases from V and 5 bases from J, leaving 19 bases between. Germline loops: CDR1 MNHEY, CDR2 SVGAGI.